A selection of T cell receptor beta chains follows, all from one sample in a study of cytomegalovirus exposure and HLA in healthy donors. Libraries were prepared by immunoSEQ multiplex PCR; TCRdb keeps only in-frame clonotypes and omits some of them. The profile shows about 100,000 clones, roughly 77% of them singletons. Sequencing was carried out using PBMCs. These receptors were collected from a woman aged 45-60 years in good health and CMV-seropositive. Both conserved end residues are part of each CDR3. D genes are given only for firm matches. Clone size appears in some rows only: once, few, many, or a class for an expanded clone.

CDR3 protein | CDR3 DNA | D gene | clone size | J gene | V gene
CASRPGTTNTQYF | TGTGCCAGCAGACCCGGGACTACGAATACGCAGTATTTT | TRBD2 | NA | TRBJ2-3 | TRBV5-6
CASSSRQGVSYEQYF | TGTGCCAGCAGCTCCCGACAGGGGGTCTCCTACGAGCAGTACTTC | TRBD1 | NA | TRBJ2-7 | TRBV7-9
CASIGGTSHTGELFF | TGTGCCAGCATCGGGGGGACTAGTCACACCGGGGAGCTGTTTTTT | TRBD2 | NA | TRBJ2-2 | TRBV7-8
CASSPLVGGETQYF | TGTGCCAGCTCACCACTAGTTGGCGGGGAGACCCAGTACTTC | NA | NA | TRBJ2-5 | TRBV18
CASSLSFVGFGRTEAFF | TGTGCCAGCAGCTTAAGCTTTGTGGGATTCGGGAGGACTGAAGCTTTCTTT | NA | NA | TRBJ1-1 | TRBV7-8
CASSQGPAGRGSIGETQYF | TGTGCCAGCAGCCAAGGGCCAGCGGGACGTGGCTCCATTGGAGAGACCCAGTACTTC | TRBD2 | NA | TRBJ2-5 | TRBV14
CASILTGANGYTF | TGTGCCAGCATTCTTACAGGGGCTAATGGCTACACCTTC | TRBD1 | NA | TRBJ1-2 | TRBV6-1
CASSGESTDTQYF | TGTGCCAGTTCCGGGGAAAGCACAGATACGCAGTATTTT | NA | NA | TRBJ2-3 | TRBV11-2
CASSGQALVQETQYF | TGTGCCAGCAGTGGACAGGCACTTGTTCAAGAGACCCAGTACTTC | NA | NA | TRBJ2-5 | TRBV2
CASSVTQNTEAFF | TGTGCCAGCAGCGTAACACAGAACACTGAAGCTTTCTTT | NA | NA | TRBJ1-1 | TRBV9
CASSLYRGLGETQYF | TGTGCCAGCAGCTTGTACAGGGGGCTAGGCGAGACCCAGTACTTC | TRBD1 | NA | TRBJ2-5 | TRBV5-6
CASSSSRTDTQYF | TGTGCCAGCAGCTCTAGCCGGACAGATACGCAGTATTTT | NA | few | TRBJ2-3 | TRBV11-1
CASSLVALTADTQYF | TGTGCCAGCAGCTTAGTTGCCCTCACGGCAGATACGCAGTATTTT | NA | NA | TRBJ2-3 | TRBV7-8
CASSYFPGNTEAFF | TGTGCCAGCAGTTACTTCCCAGGGAACACTGAAGCTTTCTTT | NA | NA | TRBJ1-1 | TRBV6-5
CASSLGGTANSPLHF | TGCGCCAGCAGCTTGGGGGGGACAGCTAATTCACCCCTCCACTTT | TRBD1 | NA | TRBJ1-6 | TRBV5-1
CASSPIPGQGSGLNEKLFF | TGCGCCAGCAGCCCCATTCCGGGACAGGGAAGTGGGTTAAATGAAAAACTGTTTTTT | TRBD1 | few | TRBJ1-4 | TRBV5-1
CASSLEGRTGKNTEAFF | TGTGCCAGCAGCTTGGAAGGTCGGACAGGGAAGAACACTGAAGCTTTCTTT | TRBD1 | few | TRBJ1-1 | TRBV5-4
CASSQRRSYEQYF | TGTGCCAGCAGCCAGAGGAGGTCCTACGAGCAGTACTTC | NA | NA | TRBJ2-7 | TRBV14
CASSQEGYSSGNTIYF | TGCGCCAGCAGCCAAGAGGGTTACAGCTCTGGAAACACCATATATTTT | NA | once | TRBJ1-3 | TRBV4-1
CASSLWVAARNEQFF | TGTGCCAGCAGTTTATGGGTAGCGGCGCGAAATGAGCAGTTCTTC | NA | NA | TRBJ2-1 | TRBV27
CASNGENEKLFF | TGTGCCAGTAACGGGGAGAATGAAAAACTGTTTTTT | NA | NA | TRBJ1-4 | TRBV19
CASSLRTGSSEAFF | TGTGCCAGCAGCTTAAGGACAGGGAGTTCTGAAGCTTTCTTT | TRBD1 | NA | TRBJ1-1 | TRBV11-1
CASSLVISGNTIYF | TGTGCCAGCAGCTTAGTAATCTCTGGAAACACCATATATTTT | NA | NA | TRBJ1-3 | TRBV7-9
CSVGSPRGYNEQFF | TGCAGCGTCGGATCCCCAAGGGGGTACAATGAGCAGTTCTTC | NA | NA | TRBJ2-1 | TRBV29-1
CASSWTDDEAFF | TGTGCCAGCAGCTGGACAGATGATGAAGCTTTCTTT | NA | NA | TRBJ1-1 | TRBV11-2
CASSPLAGPAYEQYF | TGTGCCAGCAGCCCGCTAGCAGGTCCCGCCTACGAGCAGTACTTC | NA | NA | TRBJ2-7 | TRBV7-2
CATSRDPASGDTQYF | TGTGCCACCAGCAGAGATCCGGCTAGCGGGGATACGCAGTATTTT | TRBD2 | NA | TRBJ2-3 | TRBV15
CASSLQGAKNIQYF | TGTGCCAGCAGTCTACAGGGGGCCAAAAACATTCAGTACTTC | TRBD1 | NA | TRBJ2-4 | TRBV28
CASSLSSGNYNEQFF | TGTGCCAGCAGCCTTTCTAGCGGGAACTACAATGAGCAGTTCTTC | TRBD2 | NA | TRBJ2-1 | TRBV9
CASSRSSGGTDTQYF | TGCGCCAGCAGCAGGTCGAGCGGTGGCACAGATACGCAGTATTTT | NA | few | TRBJ2-3 | TRBV4-1
CSVDSQGAGEQYF | TGCAGCGTTGACTCGCAGGGGGCGGGGGAGCAGTACTTC | TRBD1 | NA | TRBJ2-7 | TRBV29-1
CASSIATGKGEAFF | TGTGCCAGTAGTATAGCTACAGGGAAAGGTGAAGCTTTCTTT | NA | NA | TRBJ1-1 | TRBV19
CASSVGFTSGPNTGELFF | TGTGCCAGCAGCGTTGGGTTTACAAGCGGGCCGAACACCGGGGAGCTGTTTTTT | NA | once | TRBJ2-2 | TRBV9
CASSPGTSGRAVEQFF | TGTGCCAGCTCACCCGGGACTAGCGGGAGGGCGGTTGAGCAGTTCTTC | TRBD2 | NA | TRBJ2-1 | TRBV18
CASSVATGRSGRALNEQFF | TGTGCCAGCAGCGTAGCTACGGGGAGGAGCGGGAGGGCCCTGAATGAGCAGTTCTTC | TRBD2 | NA | TRBJ2-1 | TRBV9
CASSGSDRVLTGNQPQHF | TGTGCCAGCAGTGGATCGGACAGGGTTTTAACGGGCAATCAGCCCCAGCATTTT | TRBD1 | few | TRBJ1-5 | TRBV6-1
CASSIWRTSGRNEQFF | TGTGCCAGTAGTATTTGGAGGACTAGCGGGAGGAATGAGCAGTTCTTC | TRBD2 | once | TRBJ2-1 | TRBV19
CASSQAAGAVEAFF | TGCGCCAGCAGCCAAGCGGCGGGGGCTGTTGAAGCTTTCTTT | NA | NA | TRBJ1-1 | TRBV4-1
CASSVGSGGNTGELFF | TGTGCCAGCAGCGTAGGTAGCGGGGGCAACACCGGGGAGCTGTTTTTT | TRBD2 | NA | TRBJ2-2 | TRBV9
CAWSVKGGTGELFF | TGTGCCTGGAGTGTAAAGGGAGGTACCGGGGAGCTGTTTTTT | NA | NA | TRBJ2-2 | TRBV30
CASSFSPGVTQYF | TGTGCCAGCAGCTTTTCACCCGGAGTGACCCAGTACTTC | NA | NA | TRBJ2-5 | TRBV5-6
CASSLGLAVNEQFF | TGTGCCAGCAGTTTAGGACTAGCGGTTAATGAGCAGTTCTTC | TRBD2 | NA | TRBJ2-1 | TRBV6-1
CASATWGEGHNEQFF | TGCGCCAGCGCCACTTGGGGGGAGGGCCACAATGAGCAGTTCTTC | TRBD2 | NA | TRBJ2-1 | TRBV5-1
CASSDTGGSGTQYF | TGTGCCAGCAGTGACACAGGGGGCTCGGGGACCCAGTACTTC | TRBD1 | NA | TRBJ2-5 | TRBV2
CATSRDRREVGGYTF | TGTGCCACCAGCAGAGATCGTCGGGAGGTGGGCGGCTACACCTTC | NA | NA | TRBJ1-2 | TRBV15
CARSYNTGGASARYSNQPQHF | TGTGCCAGAAGCTACAACACAGGGGGCGCTTCCGCCAGATATAGCAATCAGCCCCAGCATTTT | TRBD1 | NA | TRBJ1-5 | TRBV5-3
CASSIGESSYEQYF | TGTGCCAGTAGTATAGGGGAGAGTTCCTACGAGCAGTACTTC | NA | once | TRBJ2-7 | TRBV19
CASSSTYRGRWDTEAFF | TGTGCCAGCAGCTCGACTTACAGGGGGCGCTGGGACACTGAAGCTTTCTTT | TRBD1 | NA | TRBJ1-1 | TRBV11-2